This T cell receptor (beta chain) was obtained from a study of a mutant IDH1 vaccine in newly diagnosed glioma. Background on the study: Antecedent treatment encompassed radiotherapy, temozolomide, or their combination; the majority received both.

The method was immunoSEQ multiplex PCR; TCRdb's version includes in-frame clones alone and lacks a portion of them. The sample lists approximately 110,000 clones; roughly 90% were seen once. The time point: week 11, during vaccination. Topical imiquimod was applied with each vaccine dose, which held 300 ug of mutant IDH1 20-mer peptide. Germline CDR1 is SGHRS and CDR2 is YFSETQ. CDR3 length: 14 residues. Trimming shortened V by 4 bases and J by 3 bases, and 14 bases separated the two germline ends. In regard to this clone: The antigen remains undetermined.

Material: PBMCs, obtained from a glioma patient whose treatment included an IDH1 peptide vaccine. The TCR sequence derives from a woman in her forties or fifties with glioma. The V and J genes are TRBV5-1 and TRBJ2-7; D is perhaps TRBD1 (6 bases). For the CDR3, the DNA is TGCGCCAGCAGCACGGACAGTCCTCACTACGAGCAGTACTTC. Protein product: CASSTDSPHYEQYF. The full variable domain, rest sourced from reference TRBV5-1 and TRBJ2-7, is KAGVTQTPRYLIKTRGQQVTLSCSPISGHRSVSWYQQTPGQGLQFLFEYFSETQRNKGNFPGRFSGRQFSNSRSEMNVSTLELGDSALYLCASSTDSPHYEQYFGPGTRLTVT.